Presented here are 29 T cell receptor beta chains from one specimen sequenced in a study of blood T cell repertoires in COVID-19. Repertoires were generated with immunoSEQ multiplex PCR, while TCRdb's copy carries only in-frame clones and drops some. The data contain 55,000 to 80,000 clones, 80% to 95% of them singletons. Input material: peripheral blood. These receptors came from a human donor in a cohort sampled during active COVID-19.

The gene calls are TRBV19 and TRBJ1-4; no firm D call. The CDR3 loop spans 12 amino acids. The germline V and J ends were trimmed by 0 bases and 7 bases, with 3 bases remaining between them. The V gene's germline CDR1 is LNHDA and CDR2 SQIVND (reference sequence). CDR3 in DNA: TGTGCCAGTAGTATAGATCGTGAAAAACTGTTTTTT. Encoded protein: CASSIDREKLFF.

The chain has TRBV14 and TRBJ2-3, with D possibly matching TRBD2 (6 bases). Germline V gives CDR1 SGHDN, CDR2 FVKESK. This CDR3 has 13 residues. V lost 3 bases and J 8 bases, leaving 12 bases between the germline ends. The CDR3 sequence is CASSQIEGGTQYF. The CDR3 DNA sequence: TGTGCCAGCAGCCAGATAGAGGGAGGTACGCAGTATTTT.

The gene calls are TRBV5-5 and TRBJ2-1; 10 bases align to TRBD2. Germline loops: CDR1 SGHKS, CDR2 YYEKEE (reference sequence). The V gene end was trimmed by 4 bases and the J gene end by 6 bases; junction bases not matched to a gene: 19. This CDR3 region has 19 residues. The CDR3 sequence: CASSLISGGRSAHSNEQFF. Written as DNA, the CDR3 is TGTGCCAGCAGCCTAATTAGCGGGGGGAGGTCCGCTCATTCCAATGAGCAGTTCTTC.

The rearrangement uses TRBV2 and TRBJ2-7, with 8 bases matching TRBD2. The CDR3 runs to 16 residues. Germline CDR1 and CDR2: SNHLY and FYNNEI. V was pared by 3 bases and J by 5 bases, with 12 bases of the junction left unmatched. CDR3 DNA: TGTGCCAGCAGTGATCTCGCGGGGGGCAATTTAGACGAGCAGTACTTC. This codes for CASSDLAGGNLDEQYF.

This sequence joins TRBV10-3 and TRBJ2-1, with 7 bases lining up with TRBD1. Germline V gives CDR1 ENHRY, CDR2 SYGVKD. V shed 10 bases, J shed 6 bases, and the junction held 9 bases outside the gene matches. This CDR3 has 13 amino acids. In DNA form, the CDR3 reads TGTGCCACAAGAGCCACAGGGGCCAATGAGCAGTTCTTC. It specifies CATRATGANEQFF.

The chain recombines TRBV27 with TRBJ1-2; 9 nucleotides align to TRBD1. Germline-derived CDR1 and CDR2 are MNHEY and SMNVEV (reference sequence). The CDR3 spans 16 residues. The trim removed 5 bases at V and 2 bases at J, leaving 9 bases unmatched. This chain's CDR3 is CASSGTGTGTNYGYTF. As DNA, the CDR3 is TGTGCCAGCAGTGGGACCGGGACAGGGACGAACTATGGCTACACCTTC.

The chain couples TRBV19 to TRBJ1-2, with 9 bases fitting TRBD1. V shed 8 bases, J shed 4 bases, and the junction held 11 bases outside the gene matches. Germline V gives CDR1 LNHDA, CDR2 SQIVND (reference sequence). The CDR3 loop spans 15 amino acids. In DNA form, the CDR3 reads TGTGCCAGTGGATTACAGGGGGCTCAGGGCTATGGCTACACCTTC. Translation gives CASGLQGAQGYGYTF.

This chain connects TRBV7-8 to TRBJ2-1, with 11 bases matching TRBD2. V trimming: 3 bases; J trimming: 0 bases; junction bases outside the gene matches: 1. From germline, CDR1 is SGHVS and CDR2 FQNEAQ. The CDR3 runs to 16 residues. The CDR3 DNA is TGTGCCAGCAGCTTGACTAGCGGGGACTCCTACAATGAGCAGTTCTTC. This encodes CASSLTSGDSYNEQFF.

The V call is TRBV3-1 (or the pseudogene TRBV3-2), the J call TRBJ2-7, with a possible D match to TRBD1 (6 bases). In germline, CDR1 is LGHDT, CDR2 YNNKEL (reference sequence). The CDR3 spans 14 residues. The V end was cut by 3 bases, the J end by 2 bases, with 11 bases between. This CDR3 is CASSQKNRAYEQYF. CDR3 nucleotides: TGTGCCAGCAGCCAGAAAAACAGGGCCTACGAGCAGTACTTC.

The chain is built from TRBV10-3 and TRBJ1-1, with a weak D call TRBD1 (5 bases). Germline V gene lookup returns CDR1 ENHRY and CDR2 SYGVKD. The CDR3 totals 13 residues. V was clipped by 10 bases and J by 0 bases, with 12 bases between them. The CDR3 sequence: CATHDRLNTEAFF. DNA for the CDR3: TGTGCCACCCACGACAGACTGAACACTGAAGCTTTCTTT.

CDR3 protein: CASSQTSFNEQFF. CDR3 coding DNA: TGTGCCAGCAGCCAAACTAGCTTCAACGAGCAGTTCTTC. The chain has TRBV5-5 and TRBJ2-1, with TRBD2 as a possible D gene (6 bases). The CDR3 totals 13 residues. The V end was cut by 4 bases, the J end by 10 bases, with 15 bases between. Germline lookup yields CDR1 SGHKS and CDR2 YYEKEE (reference sequence).

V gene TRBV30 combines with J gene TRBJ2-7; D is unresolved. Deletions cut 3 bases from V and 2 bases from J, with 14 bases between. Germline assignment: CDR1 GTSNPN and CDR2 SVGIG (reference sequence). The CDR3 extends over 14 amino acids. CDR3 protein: CAWRSQSVAYEQYF. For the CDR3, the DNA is TGTGCCTGGAGGTCACAGTCTGTCGCCTACGAGCAGTACTTC.

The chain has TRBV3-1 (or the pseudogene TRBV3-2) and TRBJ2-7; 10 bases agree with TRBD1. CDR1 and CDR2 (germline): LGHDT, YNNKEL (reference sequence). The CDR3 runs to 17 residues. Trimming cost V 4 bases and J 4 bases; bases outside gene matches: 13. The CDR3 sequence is CASSPRGAGQGGYEQYF. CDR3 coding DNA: TGTGCCAGCAGCCCAAGGGGAGCAGGACAGGGGGGATACGAGCAGTACTTC.

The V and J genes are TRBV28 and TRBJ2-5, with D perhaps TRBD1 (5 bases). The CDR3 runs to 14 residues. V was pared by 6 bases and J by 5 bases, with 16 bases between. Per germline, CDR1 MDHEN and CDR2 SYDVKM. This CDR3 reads CASRKTAGRETQYF. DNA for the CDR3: TGTGCCAGCAGAAAGACAGCAGGACGGGAGACCCAGTACTTC. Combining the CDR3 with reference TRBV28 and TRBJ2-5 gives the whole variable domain DVKVTQSSRYLVKRTGEKVFLECVQDMDHENMFWYRQDPGLGLRLIYFSYDVKMKEKGDIPEGYSVSREKKERFSLILESASTNQTSMYLCASRKTAGRETQYFGPGTRLLVL.

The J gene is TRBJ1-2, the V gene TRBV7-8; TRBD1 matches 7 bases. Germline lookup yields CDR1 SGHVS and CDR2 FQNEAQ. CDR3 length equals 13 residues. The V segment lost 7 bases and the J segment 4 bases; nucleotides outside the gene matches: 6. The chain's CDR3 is CASTPGTAYGYTF. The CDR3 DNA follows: TGTGCCAGCACCCCCGGGACAGCCTATGGCTACACCTTC.

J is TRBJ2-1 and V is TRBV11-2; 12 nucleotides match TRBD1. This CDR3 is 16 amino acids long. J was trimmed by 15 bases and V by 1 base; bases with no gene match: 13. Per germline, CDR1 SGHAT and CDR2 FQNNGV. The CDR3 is CASSLAHRDRGQGAFF. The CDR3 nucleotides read TGTGCCAGCAGCTTAGCCCATAGGGACAGGGGGCAGGGTGCGTTCTTC.

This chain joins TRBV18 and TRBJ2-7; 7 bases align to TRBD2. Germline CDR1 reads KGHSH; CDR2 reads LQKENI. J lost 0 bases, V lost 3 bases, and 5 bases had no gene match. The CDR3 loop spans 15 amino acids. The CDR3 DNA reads TGTGCCAGCTCACCCACGGGGGGAGGCTCCTACGAGCAGTACTTC. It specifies CASSPTGGGSYEQYF.

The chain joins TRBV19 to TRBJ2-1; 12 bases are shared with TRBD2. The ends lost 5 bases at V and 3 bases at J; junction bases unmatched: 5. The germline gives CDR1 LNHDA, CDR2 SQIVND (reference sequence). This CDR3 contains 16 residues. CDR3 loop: CASSSRTSGNYNEQFF. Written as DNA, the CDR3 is TGTGCCAGTAGTTCCCGGACTAGCGGGAACTACAATGAGCAGTTCTTC.

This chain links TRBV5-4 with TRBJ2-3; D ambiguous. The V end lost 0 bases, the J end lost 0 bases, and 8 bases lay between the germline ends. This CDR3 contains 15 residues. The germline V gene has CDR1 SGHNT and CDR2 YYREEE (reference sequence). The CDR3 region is CASSLASASTDTQYF. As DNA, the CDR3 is TGTGCCAGCAGCTTGGCCAGTGCTAGCACAGATACGCAGTATTTT.

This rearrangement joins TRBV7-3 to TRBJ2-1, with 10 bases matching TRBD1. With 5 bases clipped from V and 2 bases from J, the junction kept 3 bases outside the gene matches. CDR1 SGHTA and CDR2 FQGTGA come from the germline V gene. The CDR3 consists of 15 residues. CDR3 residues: CASSRTGGAYNEQFF. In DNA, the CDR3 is TGTGCCAGCAGCCGGACAGGGGGGGCCTACAATGAGCAGTTCTTC.

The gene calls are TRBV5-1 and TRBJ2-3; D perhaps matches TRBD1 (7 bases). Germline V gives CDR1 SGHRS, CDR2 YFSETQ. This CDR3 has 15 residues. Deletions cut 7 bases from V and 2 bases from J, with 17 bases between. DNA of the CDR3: TGCGCCAGCTACCCAGGGGGAGGTCCCACAGATACGCAGTATTTT. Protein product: CASYPGGGPTDTQYF. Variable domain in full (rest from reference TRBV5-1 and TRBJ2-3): KAGVTQTPRYLIKTRGQQVTLSCSPISGHRSVSWYQQTPGQGLQFLFEYFSETQRNKGNFPGRFSGRQFSNSRSEMNVSTLELGDSALYLCASYPGGGPTDTQYFGPGTRLTVL.

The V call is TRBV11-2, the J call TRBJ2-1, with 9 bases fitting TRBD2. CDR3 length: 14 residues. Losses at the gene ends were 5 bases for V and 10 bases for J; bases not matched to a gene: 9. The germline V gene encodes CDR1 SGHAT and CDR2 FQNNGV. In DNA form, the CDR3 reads TGTGCCAGCAGCCCGGCGGGAGGGCCACGAGAGCAGTTCTTC. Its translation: CASSPAGGPREQFF.

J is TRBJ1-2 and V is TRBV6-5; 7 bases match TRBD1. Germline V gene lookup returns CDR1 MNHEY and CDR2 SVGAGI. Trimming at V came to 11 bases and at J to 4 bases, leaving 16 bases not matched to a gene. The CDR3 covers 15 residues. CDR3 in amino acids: CAAEPPTGWIYGYTF. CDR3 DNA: TGTGCCGCCGAACCGCCGACAGGGTGGATCTATGGCTACACCTTC.

Here the CDR3 reads CASSQESSNQPQHF. CDR3 nucleotides: TGCGCCAGCAGCCAAGAAAGCAGCAATCAGCCCCAGCATTTT. This sequence joins TRBV4-1 and TRBJ1-5, with D uncertain. Germline loops: CDR1 MGHRA, CDR2 YSYEKL. The CDR3 loop spans 14 amino acids. V was cut by 0 bases and J by 1 base, with 4 bases left in between.

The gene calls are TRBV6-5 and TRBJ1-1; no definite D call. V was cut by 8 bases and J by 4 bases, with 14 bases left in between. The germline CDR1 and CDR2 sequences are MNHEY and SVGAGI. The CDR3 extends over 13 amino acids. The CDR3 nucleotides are TGTGCCAGCGTTGCACCCCTCGGCACTGAAGCTTTCTTT. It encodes CASVAPLGTEAFF.

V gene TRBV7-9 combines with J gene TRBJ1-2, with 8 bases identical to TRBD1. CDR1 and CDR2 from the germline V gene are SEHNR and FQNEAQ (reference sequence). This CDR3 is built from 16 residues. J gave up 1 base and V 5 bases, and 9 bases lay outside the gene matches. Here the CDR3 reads CASSKRTGPFNYGYTF. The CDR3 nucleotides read TGTGCCAGCAGCAAGCGGACAGGGCCTTTTAACTATGGCTACACCTTC.

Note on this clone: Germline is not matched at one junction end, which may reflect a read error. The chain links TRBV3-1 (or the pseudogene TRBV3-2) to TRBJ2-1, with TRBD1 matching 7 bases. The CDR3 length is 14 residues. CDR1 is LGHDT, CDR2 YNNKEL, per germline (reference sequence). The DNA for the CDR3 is TGTGCCAGCAACCAAGGGGGCGGCCTCAATGAGCAGTTCTTC. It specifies CASNQGGGLNEQFF.

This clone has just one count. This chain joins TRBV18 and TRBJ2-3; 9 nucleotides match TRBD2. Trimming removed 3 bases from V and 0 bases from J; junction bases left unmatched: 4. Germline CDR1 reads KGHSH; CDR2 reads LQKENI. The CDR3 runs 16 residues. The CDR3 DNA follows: TGTGCCAGCTCACCGATGACTAGCGGAAGCACAGATACGCAGTATTTT. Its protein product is CASSPMTSGSTDTQYF.

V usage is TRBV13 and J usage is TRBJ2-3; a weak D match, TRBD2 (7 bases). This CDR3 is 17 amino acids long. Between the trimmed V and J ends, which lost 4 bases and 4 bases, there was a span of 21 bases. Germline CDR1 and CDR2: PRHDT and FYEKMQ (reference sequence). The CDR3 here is CASSSLGGGPRADTQYF. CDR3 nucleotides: TGTGCCAGCAGCTCCCTAGGGGGGGGGCCACGGGCAGATACGCAGTATTTT.